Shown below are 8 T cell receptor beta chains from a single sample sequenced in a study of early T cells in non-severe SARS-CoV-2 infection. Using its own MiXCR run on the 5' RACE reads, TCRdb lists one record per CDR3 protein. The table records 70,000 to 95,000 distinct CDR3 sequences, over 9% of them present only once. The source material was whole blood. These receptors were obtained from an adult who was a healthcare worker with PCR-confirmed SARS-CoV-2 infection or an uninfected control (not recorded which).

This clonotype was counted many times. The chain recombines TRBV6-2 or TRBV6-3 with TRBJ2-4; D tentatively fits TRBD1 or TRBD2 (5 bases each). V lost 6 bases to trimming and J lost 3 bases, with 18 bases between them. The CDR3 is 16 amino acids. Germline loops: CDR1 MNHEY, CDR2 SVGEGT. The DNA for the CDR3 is TGTGCCAGCAGCCCACCCAACCGGGGCCTCAAAAACATTCAGTACTTC. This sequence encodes CASSPPNRGLKNIQYF.

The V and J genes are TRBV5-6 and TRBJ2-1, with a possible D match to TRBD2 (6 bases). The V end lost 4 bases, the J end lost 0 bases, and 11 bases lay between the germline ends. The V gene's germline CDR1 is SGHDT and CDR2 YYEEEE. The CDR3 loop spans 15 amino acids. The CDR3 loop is CASSRAGGSYNEQFF. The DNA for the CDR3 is TGTGCCAGCAGCAGGGCCGGGGGCTCCTACAATGAGCAGTTCTTC.

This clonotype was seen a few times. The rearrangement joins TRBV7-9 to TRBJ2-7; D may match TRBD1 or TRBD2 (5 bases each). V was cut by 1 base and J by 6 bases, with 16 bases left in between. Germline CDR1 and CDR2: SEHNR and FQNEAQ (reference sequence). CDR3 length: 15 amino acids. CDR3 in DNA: TGTGCCAGCAGCTTAGGGGGGACCGCACCGGGCGAGCAGTACTTC. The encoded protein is CASSLGGTAPGEQYF.

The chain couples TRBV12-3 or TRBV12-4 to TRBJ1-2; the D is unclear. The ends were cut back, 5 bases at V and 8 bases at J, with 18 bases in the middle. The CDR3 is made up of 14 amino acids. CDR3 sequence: CASSPTWVVKGYTF. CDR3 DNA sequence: TGTGCCAGCAGTCCCACCTGGGTTGTTAAGGGCTACACCTTC.

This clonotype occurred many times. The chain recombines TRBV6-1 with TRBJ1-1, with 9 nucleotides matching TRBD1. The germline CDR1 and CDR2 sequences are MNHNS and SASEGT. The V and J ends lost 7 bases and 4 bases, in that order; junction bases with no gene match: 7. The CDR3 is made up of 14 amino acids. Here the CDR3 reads CASTAGTGLTEAFF. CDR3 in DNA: TGTGCCAGCACCGCCGGGACAGGGCTCACTGAAGCTTTCTTT.

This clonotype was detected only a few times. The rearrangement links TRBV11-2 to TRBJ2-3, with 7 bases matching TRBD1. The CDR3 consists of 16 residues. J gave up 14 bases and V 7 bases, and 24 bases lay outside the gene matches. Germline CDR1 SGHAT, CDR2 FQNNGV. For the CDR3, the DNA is TGTGCCAGCAACGCCGGGACGGTGAAGGGACAGATAAGGGGGTATTTT. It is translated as CASNAGTVKGQIRGYF.

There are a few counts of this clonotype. The CDR3 coding sequence is TGCGCCAGCAGCTTGGAGGCACCAGATACGCAGTATTTT. Translated, it gives CASSLEAPDTQYF. V usage is TRBV5-1 and J usage is TRBJ2-3; unclear D gene. The germline CDR1 and CDR2 sequences are SGHRS and YFSETQ. Trimming took 0 bases from V and 4 from J, leaving 6 bases between them. This CDR3 contains 13 residues.

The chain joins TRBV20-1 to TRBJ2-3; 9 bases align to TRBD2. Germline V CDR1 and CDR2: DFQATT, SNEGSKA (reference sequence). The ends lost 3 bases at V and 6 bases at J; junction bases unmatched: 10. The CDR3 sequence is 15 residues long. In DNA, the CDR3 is TGCAGTGCTAGTTACCTAGCGGGGTCAAGCGATACGCAGTATTTT. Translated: CSASYLAGSSDTQYF.